These 3 T cell receptor beta chains came from one sample sequenced in a study of spatial heterogeneity in lung cancer. Whole-study findings and limits: For expanded intratumoral alpha and beta TCRs, counts tracked tumor mutation counts.

Their specific antigens are unknown. TCRdb recomputed calls from the 5' RACE reads with MiXCR, one row per CDR3 protein. The data contain 25,000 to 30,000 distinct CDR3 sequences, more than 5.5% of them seen just once; the ten biggest clones take up around 24%. The time point: sample taken at primary tumor resection. The sequences come from lung tumor tissue, collected at surgery. The source of these receptors is a male donor with early-stage non-small cell lung cancer.

This clonotype showed up many times. This chain connects TRBV9 to TRBJ2-5; D is undetermined. This CDR3 is 16 amino acids long. Germline-derived CDR1 and CDR2 are SGDLS and YYNGEE. V was trimmed by 4 bases and J by 2 bases, leaving 18 bases between them. The DNA of the CDR3 is TGTGCCAGCAGCCCCCAAGGTGGCAGGCCACAAGAGACCCAGTACTTC. This gives the protein CASSPQGGRPQETQYF.

This clonotype was seen many times. V and J are TRBV10-3 and TRBJ1-5, with D uncertain. Germline V gene lookup returns CDR1 ENHRY and CDR2 SYGVKD. V lost 3 bases, J lost 0 bases, and 0 bases lay in between. The CDR3 has 12 amino acids. The CDR3 spells CAISDSNQPQHF. The CDR3 nucleotides are TGTGCCATCAGTGATAGCAATCAGCCCCAGCATTTT.

This clonotype was picked up many times. The chain is built from TRBV20-1 and TRBJ2-5; tentatively, D is TRBD2 (6 bases). Per germline, CDR1 DFQATT and CDR2 SNEGSKA (reference sequence). The CDR3 has 17 amino acids. Trimming pared 3 bases from V and 4 bases from J, leaving 24 bases between. The CDR3 spells CSARSLFGAHGGETQYF. The CDR3 nucleotides read TGCAGTGCTAGGAGTCTATTCGGGGCCCACGGGGGAGAGACCCAGTACTTC.